The 18 T cell receptor beta chains listed next were all sequenced from one sample in a study of control samples from healthy donors and cancer patients (dated by TCRdb to the early 2020s). The protocol used for the library was the immunoSEQ multiplex PCR assay. TCRdb's version of the immuneACCESS table is confined to in-frame rearrangements and falls short of the full clone set. An unresolved V gene accounts for under half of the shortfall where checked; the remainder is of unknown origin. Within this sample are some 70,000 clones, with 83% of them counted one time only. The ten largest clones capture more than 15% of the sample. The sequencing input was blood. The receptors derive from a man aged 55 to 70 in good health.

The CDR3 DNA is TGTGCCACCAGTGATTTCACCGGGACAGGGGTATCCAATGAGCAGTTCTTC. Amino acids: CATSDFTGTGVSNEQFF. This chain uses TRBV24-1 with TRBJ2-1, with 10 bases identical to TRBD1. J was trimmed by 6 bases and V by 1 base; bases with no gene match: 8. In germline, CDR1 is KGHDR, CDR2 SFDVKD. The CDR3 extends over 17 amino acids.

J is TRBJ2-7 and V is TRBV19, with 7 bases fitting TRBD2. The trim removed 6 bases at V and 3 bases at J, leaving 5 bases unmatched. CDR3 length: 13 amino acids. The germline gives CDR1 LNHDA, CDR2 SQIVND (reference sequence). The CDR3 is CASSLGLVYEQYF. The CDR3, as DNA: TGTGCCAGTAGCCTTGGACTAGTCTACGAGCAGTACTTC. Full variable domain (remainder filled in from reference TRBV19 and TRBJ2-7): DGGITQSPKYLFRKEGQNVTLSCEQNLNHDAMYWYRQDPGQGLRLIYYSQIVNDFQKGDIAEGYSVSREKKESFPLTVTSAQKNPTAFYLCASSLGLVYEQYFGPGTRLTVT.

This sequence joins TRBV6-2 or TRBV6-3 and TRBJ2-1; D might be TRBD2 (6 bases). CDR3 length equals 18 residues. Deletions cut 6 bases from V and 2 bases from J, with 23 bases between. Germline CDR1 is MNHEY and CDR2 is SVGEGT. CDR3 region: CASSSRNIKRATYNEQFF. For the CDR3, the DNA is TGTGCCAGCAGCTCCCGAAATATAAAGCGGGCCACCTACAATGAGCAGTTCTTC.

Only one count was recorded for this clone. The genes are TRBV3-1 (or the pseudogene TRBV3-2) and TRBJ1-5, with a tentative D call TRBD1 (6 bases). This CDR3 spans 14 amino acids. Per the germline V gene, CDR1 is LGHDT and CDR2 is YNNKEL (reference sequence). Trimming left V 4 bases short and J 3 bases short, with 10 bases between. CDR3 sequence reads: CASSRRGINQPQHF. The CDR3 DNA follows: TGTGCCAGCAGCCGTAGGGGGATCAATCAGCCCCAGCATTTT.

The chain couples TRBV27 to TRBJ1-2; D might be TRBD1 (5 bases). The V end was cut by 6 bases, the J end by 4 bases, with 15 bases between. CDR1 and CDR2 (germline): MNHEY, SMNVEV (reference sequence). The CDR3 is 14 residues long. CDR3 in amino acids: CASSPAGRSYGYTF. CDR3 in DNA: TGTGCCAGCAGCCCCGCGGGACGGAGCTATGGCTACACCTTC.

This clone was observed a handful of times. This chain joins TRBV9 and TRBJ2-5; D is unresolved. This CDR3 spans 14 amino acids. Looked up from germline, CDR1 is SGDLS and CDR2 is YYNGEE. V gave up 1 base and J gave up 5 bases, with 12 bases separating them. Written as DNA, the CDR3 is TGTGCCAGCAGCGTATTCGGAGTGGGGGAGACCCAGTACTTC. Translating it yields CASSVFGVGETQYF.

This chain uses TRBV7-2 with TRBJ2-1; 11 bases map to TRBD2. In germline, CDR1 is SGHTA, CDR2 FQGNSA. Unmatched junction bases numbered 8, after V lost 5 bases and J lost 5 bases. The CDR3 consists of 16 residues. CDR3 in amino acids: CASSPTSGTGDNEQFF. CDR3 DNA: TGTGCCAGCAGCCCGACTAGCGGGACCGGGGACAATGAGCAGTTCTTC.

The V call is TRBV9, the J call TRBJ1-3, with D unclear. The V gene's germline CDR1 is SGDLS and CDR2 YYNGEE. The V end was cut by 0 bases, the J end by 0 bases, with 7 bases between. The CDR3 is made up of 15 amino acids. The CDR3 DNA is TGTGCCAGCAGCGTAGAGGGAGCCTCTGGAAACACCATATATTTT. Translated, it gives CASSVEGASGNTIYF.

V and J are TRBV5-3 and TRBJ1-1; D not resolved. TRBV5-3 is annotated as an ORF whose role is uncertain. The CDR3 is 13 residues long. V was cut by 4 bases and J by 11 bases, with 18 bases left in between. This CDR3 is CARSLIPGTGAFF. As DNA, the CDR3 is TGTGCCAGAAGCCTGATCCCGGGCACCGGGGCTTTCTTT.

This clone was seen only once. The J gene is TRBJ2-3, the V gene TRBV6-4; tentative D call: TRBD1 (5 bases). CDR3 length equals 13 residues. Germline V gives CDR1 MRHNA, CDR2 SNTAGT. V shed 8 bases and J shed 2 bases, with 11 bases lying between them. In nucleotides, the CDR3 is TGTGCCAGCGCCAGGGAATTCACAGATACGCAGTATTTT. This sequence encodes CASAREFTDTQYF.

The chain has TRBV25-1 and TRBJ2-7, with a possible D match to TRBD1 (6 bases). Germline-derived CDR1 and CDR2 are MGHDK and SYGVNS. The length of the CDR3 is 12 residues. Trimming left V 6 bases short and J 4 bases short, with 10 bases between. The DNA for the CDR3 is TGTGCCAGCAGGGACAGCCAGTACGAGCAGTACTTC. Amino acids: CASRDSQYEQYF.

The chain recombines TRBV4-1 with TRBJ2-1; 8 bases are shared with TRBD2. Germline V gene lookup returns CDR1 MGHRA and CDR2 YSYEKL. Trimming at V came to 2 bases and at J to 5 bases, leaving 5 bases not matched to a gene. The CDR3 covers 15 residues. The CDR3 spells CASSQLLAANNEQFF. As DNA, the CDR3 is TGCGCCAGCAGCCAATTACTAGCGGCTAACAATGAGCAGTTCTTC.

CDR3 residues: CAWRPGAGPQHF. The CDR3 DNA is TGTGCCTGGAGACCCGGAGCCGGGCCCCAGCATTTT. The chain recombines TRBV30 with TRBJ1-5; no definite D call. V was pared by 3 bases and J by 9 bases, with 12 bases between. The CDR3 has 12 amino acids. In germline, CDR1 is GTSNPN, CDR2 SVGIG (reference sequence).

V gene TRBV5-5 combines with J gene TRBJ1-2, with 8 bases aligning to TRBD1. The CDR3 sequence is 15 residues long. Trimming took 4 bases from V and 0 from J; bases not matched to a gene: 5. The germline V gene has CDR1 SGHKS and CDR2 YYEKEE (reference sequence). Written as DNA, the CDR3 is TGTGCCAGCAGCCATGGGACAGGTCCTAACTATGGCTACACCTTC. Protein sequence: CASSHGTGPNYGYTF. Full variable domain (outside the CDR3, taken from reference TRBV5-5 and TRBJ1-2): DAGVTQSPTHLIKTRGQQVTLRCSPISGHKSVSWYQQVLGQGPQFIFQYYEKEERGRGNFPDRFSARQFPNYSSELNVNALLLGDSALYLCASSHGTGPNYGYTFGSGTRLTVV.

The count of this clone is one. This chain connects TRBV2 to TRBJ1-1; weak D call: TRBD1 (6 bases). The CDR3 is 15 residues long. The germline gives CDR1 SNHLY, CDR2 FYNNEI. V was pared by 2 bases and J by 2 bases, with 12 bases between. The CDR3 DNA is TGTGCCAGCAGTGAATTTAGGACAGCCAACACTGAAGCTTTCTTT. Encoded protein: CASSEFRTANTEAFF.

This clone was recorded once. The chain links TRBV7-2 to TRBJ2-1; 7 positions match TRBD2. The germline V gene encodes CDR1 SGHTA and CDR2 FQGNSA. The CDR3 runs to 15 residues. With V trimmed by 5 bases and J by 6 bases, 10 bases remained unmatched. The CDR3 sequence is CASSRALAAPNEQFF. The CDR3 DNA reads as TGTGCCAGCAGCCGGGCCCTAGCGGCGCCCAATGAGCAGTTCTTC.

This chain links TRBV6-2 or TRBV6-3 with TRBJ2-7; TRBD2 agrees at 11 bases. With V trimmed by 2 bases and J by 3 bases, 0 bases remained unmatched. Germline V gives CDR1 MNHEY, CDR2 SVGEGT. This CDR3 comprises 14 residues. The CDR3 region has the DNA TGTGCCAGCAGTTACGGGACTAGCGGCTACGAGCAGTACTTC. Its protein product is CASSYGTSGYEQYF.

Of note for this clone: Other DNA sequences of this sample code for an identical CDR3. This chain connects TRBV7-2 to TRBJ1-1, with D hard to call. V was cut by 0 bases and J by 5 bases, with 10 bases left in between. The CDR3 extends over 14 amino acids. Per the germline V gene, CDR1 is SGHTA and CDR2 is FQGNSA. The CDR3 DNA reads as TGTGCCAGCAGCTTAGCAGGGAAGCTGACTGAAGCTTTCTTT. Translation: CASSLAGKLTEAFF.